This entry features one T cell receptor beta chain sequence. This specimen comes from a study of blood T cell repertoires in COVID-19. The overall study: The United States, Italy and Spain were the sources of the acute and convalescent COVID-19 samples. T cells, B-cell-depleted T cells, or PBMCs provided the cDNA or gDNA that served as material.

The CDR3 totals 15 residues. CDR1 and CDR2 from the germline V gene are SGHDN and FVKESK. J lost 6 bases, V lost 2 bases, and 5 bases had no gene match. TCRdb's copy holds only in-frame clones and misses some; the assay was immunoSEQ multiplex PCR. The sample lists about 410,000 clones, approximately 91% occurring once. V is TRBV14 and J is TRBJ1-2; 11 nucleotides line up with TRBD1. The receptor was derived from a woman between 40 and 50 years old with COVID-19, enrolled during active disease. The sample consisted of peripheral blood. The CDR3 DNA reads TGTGCCAGCAGCCAAAGGACAGGGGGCTTGCATGGCTACACCTTC. Residues: CASSQRTGGLHGYTF.